This is a list of T cell receptor beta chains from one sample in a study of early T cells in non-severe SARS-CoV-2 infection. MiXCR, applied by TCRdb to the 5' RACE reads, yields one record per CDR3 protein. Counted here are over 60,000 distinct CDR3 sequences, roughly 9.1% occurring once; the ten biggest clones make up less than 10%. Material: whole blood, obtained at baseline. The origin of the receptors is an adult who was a healthcare worker with PCR-confirmed SARS-CoV-2 infection or an uninfected control (not recorded which). The CDR3 runs from the conserved cysteine through the conserved F or W. The D gene is left open where the match is weak. Expanded clones are given a class, and other clones once, few, many or no size at all.

TRBV5-4,-,TRBJ1-1,few,TGTGCCAGCAGCTCGCTACGGGGGGACACTGAAGCTTTCTTT,CASSSLRGDTEAFF
TRBV13,-,TRBJ1-5,few,TGTGCCAGCAGCGCCGGGGCGAATCAGCCCCAGCATTTT,CASSAGANQPQHF
TRBV12-3/TRBV12-4,TRBD1,TRBJ1-2,few,TGTGCCAGCAGTTTGAGACAGGGGCAGGATGGCTACACCTTC,CASSLRQGQDGYTF
TRBV27,-,TRBJ2-1,few,TGTGCCAGCAGTTTAGAGTCTACTGCAGCCTACAATGAGCAGTTCTTC,CASSLESTAAYNEQFF
TRBV20-1,-,TRBJ2-4,many,TGCAGTGCCCTACAGAAGATAAGAAACATTCAGTACTTC,CSALQKIRNIQYF
TRBV2,-,TRBJ1-5,-,TGTGCCAGCCTCCGGGACTATAATCAGCCCCAGCATTTT,CASLRDYNQPQHF
TRBV5-6,-,TRBJ2-7,few,TGTGCCAGCAGGTCCGGGACGGGCCTCTACGAGCAGTACTTC,CASRSGTGLYEQYF
TRBV11-2,-,TRBJ1-4,many,TGTGCCAGCAGCTATGACACCGGAGGTGAAAAACTGTTTTTT,CASSYDTGGEKLFF
TRBV12-3/TRBV12-4,-,TRBJ2-2,-,TGTGCCACCTCGAACACCGGGGAGCTGTTTTTT,CATSNTGELFF
TRBV11-2,TRBD2,TRBJ2-3,few,TGTGCCAGCAGCCAGGGACTACGGGTAGATACGCAGTATTTT,CASSQGLRVDTQYF
TRBV7-8,TRBD2,TRBJ2-3,-,TGTGCCAGCAGCAATAGCGGGGGGGCAGATACGCAGTATTTT,CASSNSGGADTQYF
TRBV5-4,-,TRBJ2-7,few,TGTGCCAGCAGCTTGGAGACGTCACACGAGCAGTACTTC,CASSLETSHEQYF
TRBV5-1,TRBD2,TRBJ2-3,many,TGCGCCAGCAGCGCAACTAGCGGGGGGGCGACAGATACGCAGTATTTT,CASSATSGGATDTQYF
TRBV7-2,TRBD2,TRBJ2-5,many,TGTGCCAGCCGTTGGCGGACTAGCGGGGGCCACCAAGAGACCCAGTACTTC,CASRWRTSGGHQETQYF
TRBV3-1,-,TRBJ1-6,-,TGTGCCAGCAGCCAAGTTCCGGGACTTTCACCCCTCCACTTT,CASSQVPGLSPLHF
TRBV20-1,TRBD2,TRBJ2-5,-,TGCAGTGCTAGATCGGGACTAGTAGGGGCCGAGACCCAGTACTTC,CSARSGLVGAETQYF
TRBV7-3,-,TRBJ2-1,few,TGTGCCAGCAGCTTAATGGCACCCGGGGAGGAGCAGTTCTTC,CASSLMAPGEEQFF
TRBV3-1,TRBD1,TRBJ1-1,few,TGTGCCAGCAGCCAAGCGGACAGGGGCCCGACTGAAGCTTTCTTT,CASSQADRGPTEAFF
TRBV20-1,-,TRBJ1-2,many,TGCAGTGCCGATTCAGGGTTGAGCGATGGCTACACCTTC,CSADSGLSDGYTF
TRBV5-1,TRBD1,TRBJ2-1,many,TGCGCCAGCACCCTCTTGGAGGGACAGGCCAATGAGCAGTTCTTC,CASTLLEGQANEQFF